The entry that follows covers one T cell receptor beta chain sequence. Its antigen is as yet unknown. This likely stems from a read error, as it lies one base from a far larger clone. Time point defined: newly diagnosed GD, antithyroid drugs for less than 3 months. PBMC-extracted RNA yielded the TCR library. J was trimmed by 8 bases and V by 4 bases; bases with no gene match: 11. CDR3 length: 16 residues. This specimen comes from a study of regulatory T cells in long-lasting Graves disease. Study-wide background: New Graves' disease cases had less than 3 months of antithyroid drugs.

Study results and caveats: Examination was confined to peripheral blood, excluding thyroid tissue.

Arm-PCR with iRepertoire HTBI primers amplified the CDR3 regions for these TCR beta libraries. MiXCR, run by TCRdb on the multiplex PCR reads, gives a single entry per CDR3 protein. The table includes about 220,000 distinct CDR3 sequences, approximately 18% detected once. The data also belong to a second study, concerning T cells in Graves' hyperthyroidism and ophthalmopathy. That publication notes: Those with hyperthyroidism were 18 to 65 years old, newly diagnosed, and ill for under 2 months.

The source material was peripheral blood mononuclear cells (PBMCs), sampled at new diagnosis, from a patient treated with antithyroid drugs. The sequence was obtained from a woman under 40 with Graves disease. The chain is built from TRBV12-3 or TRBV12-4 and TRBJ1-3; 10 bases agree with TRBD1. CDR3 DNA: TGTGCCAGCAGTTCCGCGACAGGGGGCCGAGGATACACCATATATTTT. Translated: CASSSATGGRGYTIYF.